Sequencing of this T cell receptor (beta chain) was carried out in a study of shared clonotypes between healthy human individuals. As regards this clone: As yet, its antigen is unknown.

Germline V gene lookup returns CDR1 SGHNT and CDR2 YYREEE (reference sequence). Unmatched junction bases numbered 9, after V lost 5 bases and J lost 1 base. The CDR3 consists of 18 residues. Findings and caveats of the study: When compared with the clonotypes that were shared by all four sorted-subset donors, the non-shared clonotypes turned out to have lower generation probabilities. Only blood samples were collected, and tissue repertoires likely differ.

Several immunoSEQ 96-well plates shared each subset's DNA, each plate a replicate. The method was immunoSEQ multiplex PCR; TCRdb's version includes in-frame clones alone and lacks a portion of them. The profile covers about a million clones, with 60% to 80% appearing a single time and about 1.5% taken by the ten largest. The chain has TRBV5-4 and TRBJ2-3; 14 positions match TRBD2. The material sequenced was memory CD4+ T cells sorted from blood. Subset: CD45RA-negative fraction. The TCR comes from a young man in good health. This CDR3 is CASRSGLAGGQGTDTQYF. In DNA, the CDR3 is TGTGCCAGCAGATCCGGACTAGCGGGGGGCCAGGGCACAGATACGCAGTATTTT.